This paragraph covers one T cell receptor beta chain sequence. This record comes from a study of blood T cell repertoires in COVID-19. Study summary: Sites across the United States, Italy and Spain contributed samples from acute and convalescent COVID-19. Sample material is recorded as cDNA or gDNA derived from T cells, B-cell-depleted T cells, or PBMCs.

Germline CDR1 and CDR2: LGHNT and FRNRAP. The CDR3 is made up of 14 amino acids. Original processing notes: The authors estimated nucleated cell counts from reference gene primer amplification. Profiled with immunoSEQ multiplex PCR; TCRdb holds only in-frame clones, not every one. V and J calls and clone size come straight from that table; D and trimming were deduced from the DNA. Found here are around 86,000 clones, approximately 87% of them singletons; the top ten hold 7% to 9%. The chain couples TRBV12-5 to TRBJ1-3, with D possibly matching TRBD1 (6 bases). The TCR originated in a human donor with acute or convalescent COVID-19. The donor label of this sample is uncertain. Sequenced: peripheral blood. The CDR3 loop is CARSPGVAGNTIYF. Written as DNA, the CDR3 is TGTGCGCGCAGCCCAGGGGTGGCTGGAAACACCATATATTTT.